These T cell receptor beta chains were read from a single sample in a study of T cell responses to AZD1222 COVID-19 vaccine. Measured with immunoSEQ multiplex PCR; TCRdb has only the in-frame clones, and not every one. This sample yields about 120,000 clones, of which around 90% are seen a single time; roughly 7.8% belongs to the top ten. Here the sequenced sample was peripheral blood, taken on day 0 of AZD1222 vaccination. The receptors originated from an adult in good health. CDR3s include the opening cysteine and the closing phenylalanine or tryptophan. The D gene is left open where the match is weak. Clone size is stated in some rows and not others, as once, few, many or a class when expanded.

d_call	v_call	clone_size	j_call	cdr3_aa	cdr3_nt
TRBD2	TRBV27	-	TRBJ2-7	CASSTTTSGGPYEQYF	TGTGCCAGCAGTACCACGACTAGCGGGGGTCCCTACGAGCAGTACTTC
TRBD2	TRBV7-6	-	TRBJ2-7	CASSTLAGSYDEQYF	TGTGCCAGCAGCACTCTAGCGGGGTCTTATGACGAGCAGTACTTC
TRBD1	TRBV19	-	TRBJ1-5	CASSMGTGVSQPQHF	TGTGCCAGTAGTATGGGGACAGGGGTCAGTCAGCCCCAGCATTTT
-	TRBV28	-	TRBJ1-6	CASSPILNIAVPLTPNSPLHF	TGTGCCAGCAGCCCAATCCTTAACATCGCCGTGCCCTTAACGCCAAATTCACCCCTCCACTTT
-	TRBV6-5	-	TRBJ1-2	CASRGGGQLLGYTF	TGTGCCAGCAGGGGCGGAGGCCAACTTCTGGGCTACACCTTC
-	TRBV24-1	-	TRBJ2-5	CATAKSVRETQYF	TGTGCCACCGCCAAAAGCGTCAGAGAGACCCAGTACTTC
-	TRBV11-2	-	TRBJ1-1	CASSTATGTEAFF	TGTGCCAGCAGCACCGCCACGGGCACTGAAGCTTTCTTT
-	TRBV7-7	once	TRBJ2-1	CASSLAGSNEQFF	TGTGCCAGCAGCTTGGCCGGGTCCAATGAGCAGTTCTTC
-	TRBV20-1	-	TRBJ1-6	CSASRQALYNSPLHF	TGCAGTGCTAGTCGGCAGGCGCTATATAATTCACCCCTCCACTTT
TRBD1	TRBV28	-	TRBJ2-5	CASNAPLGQGRETQYF	TGTGCCAGCAACGCCCCCCTCGGACAGGGAAGGGAGACCCAGTACTTC
-	TRBV5-1	-	TRBJ1-1	CASSYEGKNTEAFF	TGCGCCAGCAGTTATGAGGGGAAGAACACTGAAGCTTTCTTT
-	TRBV29-1	-	TRBJ2-5	CSATWETQYF	TGCAGCGCTACTTGGGAGACCCAGTACTTC
-	TRBV7-9	-	TRBJ2-3	CASSSGRGGGDTQYF	TGTGCCAGCAGCTCGGGGAGAGGCGGCGGGGATACGCAGTATTTT
-	TRBV5-4	-	TRBJ1-1	CASSQGGGNTEAFF	TGTGCCAGCAGCCAAGGTGGAGGGAACACTGAAGCTTTCTTT
-	TRBV5-6	-	TRBJ2-1	CASSLSLVQFF	TGTGCCAGCAGCTTGAGCCTTGTGCAGTTCTTC
-	TRBV6-5	few	TRBJ2-7	CASNPPSPPYEQYF	TGTGCCAGCAACCCGCCTAGCCCCCCCTACGAGCAGTACTTC
-	TRBV15	-	TRBJ2-3	CATSSVRGGGTDTQYF	TGTGCCACCAGCAGTGTAAGGGGGGGCGGCACAGATACGCAGTATTTT
-	TRBV6-5	-	TRBJ2-2	CASTLLAPGELFF	TGTGCCAGCACCCTACTAGCTCCCGGGGAGCTGTTTTTT
TRBD1	TRBV3-1/TRBV3-2	-	TRBJ1-2	CASSQEGQGYGYTF	TGTGCCAGCAGCCAAGAGGGACAGGGGTATGGCTACACCTTC
-	TRBV7-9	-	TRBJ1-4	CASSANEKLFF	TGTGCCAGCAGCGCCAATGAAAAACTGTTTTTT
-	TRBV6-1	-	TRBJ1-1	CASSEADGTEAFF	TGTGCCAGCAGTGAAGCCGACGGAACCGAAGCTTTCTTT
TRBD2	TRBV18	once	TRBJ2-6	CASSRDSGAISGANVLTF	TGTGCCAGCTCACGGGATAGCGGGGCCATCTCTGGGGCCAACGTCCTGACTTTC
-	TRBV27	-	TRBJ1-2	CASSFRGDGYTF	TGTGCCAGCAGTTTTAGGGGGGATGGCTACACCTTC
-	TRBV12-3/TRBV12-4	once	TRBJ2-3	CASRIQDTQYF	TGTGCCAGCAGAATACAAGATACGCAGTATTTT
TRBD1	TRBV30	-	TRBJ1-2	CAWAGQGGYTF	TGTGCCTGGGCCGGACAGGGCGGCTACACCTTC
-	TRBV7-9	-	TRBJ1-5	CASSLEGGPPEPQHF	TGTGCCAGCAGCTTAGAAGGGGGGCCGCCGGAGCCCCAGCATTTT
-	TRBV3-1/TRBV3-2	once	TRBJ1-4	CASSGTSGEKLFF	TGTGCCAGTTCCGGGACAAGTGGGGAAAAACTGTTTTTT
-	TRBV2	-	TRBJ1-3	CASSPSGDTIYF	TGTGCCAGCAGCCCCTCGGGGGACACCATATATTTT
TRBD1	TRBV6-4	-	TRBJ2-3	CARARGTGSTDTQYF	TGTGCCAGGGCTCGGGGGACAGGGAGCACAGATACGCAGTATTTT
-	TRBV27	-	TRBJ1-6	CASARNNSPLHF	TGTGCCAGCGCGCGGAATAATTCACCCCTCCACTTT
-	TRBV5-1	-	TRBJ2-1	CASSLAQSYRDEQFF	TGCGCCAGCAGCCTGGCGCAGTCGTACAGGGATGAGCAGTTCTTC
-	TRBV10-1	-	TRBJ1-6	CASSFDPSEPLHF	TGCGCCAGCAGTTTTGACCCCAGCGAACCCCTCCACTTT
-	TRBV5-6	-	TRBJ1-4	CASSLGGYTTNEKLFF	TGTGCCAGCAGCTTGGGCGGTTATACAACTAATGAAAAACTGTTTTTT
TRBD1	TRBV4-1	once	TRBJ2-7	CASRDSGTGVGEQYF	TGCGCCAGCAGGGACTCCGGGACAGGGGTCGGCGAGCAGTACTTC
-	TRBV6-5	-	TRBJ1-2	CASSYLGSAGLGYTF	TGTGCCAGCAGTTACTTGGGTTCGGCCGGTCTCGGCTACACCTTC
-	TRBV19	once	TRBJ1-1	CASSQPPTEAFF	TGTGCCAGTAGTCAGCCCCCCACTGAAGCTTTCTTT
-	TRBV11-2	-	TRBJ2-1	CASSLRLVTNEQFF	TGTGCCAGCAGCTTAAGGTTAGTCACCAATGAGCAGTTCTTC
-	TRBV27	-	TRBJ1-4	CASSLRGSNEKLFF	TGTGCCAGCAGTTTAAGGGGTTCTAATGAAAAACTGTTTTTT
-	TRBV5-1	once	TRBJ1-2	CASSFQSNYGYTF	TGCGCCAGCAGCTTTCAATCTAACTATGGCTACACCTTC
-	TRBV11-2	-	TRBJ1-2	CASSFKGSHGYTF	TGTGCCAGCAGCTTCAAGGGTTCCCATGGCTACACCTTC
-	TRBV28	-	TRBJ1-1	CASSPPGRTEAFF	TGTGCCAGCAGTCCCCCGGGGAGGACTGAAGCTTTCTTT
TRBD2	TRBV3-1/TRBV3-2	-	TRBJ2-1	CASSQVRTSGDNNEQFF	TGTGCCAGCAGCCAAGTGAGGACTAGCGGGGACAACAATGAGCAGTTCTTC
-	TRBV27	-	TRBJ2-2	CASSFHDRLTGELFF	TGTGCCAGCAGTTTTCACGACAGGTTGACCGGGGAGCTGTTTTTT
-	TRBV3-1/TRBV3-2	-	TRBJ2-7	CASSQVIYEQYF	TGTGCCAGCAGCCAAGTGATTTACGAGCAGTACTTC
-	TRBV18	-	TRBJ2-1	CASSPTRGTNNEQFF	TGTGCCAGCTCACCAACCCGGGGCACGAACAATGAGCAGTTCTTC
-	TRBV2	-	TRBJ2-7	CASSERQLYEQYF	TGTGCCAGCAGTGAACGGCAGCTTTACGAGCAGTACTTC
-	TRBV6-5	-	TRBJ2-2	CASSYDPPVTGELFF	TGTGCCAGCAGTTACGACCCGCCGGTCACCGGGGAGCTGTTTTTT
-	TRBV30	once	TRBJ2-1	CAWSADSGEQFF	TGTGCCTGGAGTGCGGACAGTGGTGAGCAGTTCTTC
-	TRBV7-2	-	TRBJ2-2	CASSLGFSPNTGELFF	TGTGCCAGCAGCTTAGGTTTCAGCCCGAACACCGGGGAGCTGTTTTTT
TRBD1	TRBV10-1	once	TRBJ1-1	CASSEQGYTEAFF	TGCGCCAGCAGTGAACAGGGGTACACTGAAGCTTTCTTT
TRBD1	TRBV28	once	TRBJ1-1	CASSGGTANTEAFF	TGTGCCAGCAGCGGAGGGACAGCGAACACTGAAGCTTTCTTT
-	TRBV6-5	-	TRBJ2-2	CASSYDRQTPGELFF	TGTGCCAGCAGTTACGATAGACAGACCCCCGGGGAGCTGTTTTTT
-	TRBV5-1	-	TRBJ2-2	CASSLLGAGELFF	TGCGCCAGCAGCTTGCTGGGGGCCGGGGAGCTGTTTTTT